The clone carrying this T cell receptor beta chain was picked up a small number of times. The antigen remains undetermined. This sample is drawn from a study of PD-1 blockade in classical Hodgkin lymphoma. Overall study results and limits: Possibly reflecting disease activity or prior therapy, repertoire differences have causes that remain undefined. Healthy donors reportedly exceeded newly diagnosed patients in baseline TCR diversity. CD4+ TCR diversity climbed significantly by C4D1, unlike CD8+ TCR diversity.

Time point noted: cycle 4 day 1 (C4D1), after around six weeks of nivolumab. Brentuximab vedotin exposure varied among the patients, all of whom had relapsed after autologous stem cell transplantation. Germline V CDR1 and CDR2: LNHDA, SQIVND (reference sequence). The V end was cut by 6 bases, the J end by 5 bases, with 11 bases between. The CDR3 is made up of 13 amino acids. Data came from immunoSEQ multiplex PCR; TCRdb stores just in-frame clones and leaves some out. The data contain some 93,000 clones, more than 70% of them singletons. Here the sequenced sample was peripheral blood mononuclear cells (PBMCs), taken before the fourth cycle of nivolumab. The chain joins TRBV19 to TRBJ1-5; no reliable D call. The receptor was isolated from a human donor with classical Hodgkin lymphoma. The CDR3 bases are TGTGCCAGTAGGGGCGGAGCCTATCAGCCCCAGCATTTT. Translating gives CASRGGAYQPQHF.